These 26 T cell receptor beta chains originate from one sample sequenced in a study of T-cell reconstitution after alpha-beta-depleted transplantation in children. Unique molecular identifiers were incorporated during preparation of the TCRbeta library. Using its own MiXCR run on the PCR reads, TCRdb lists one record per CDR3 protein. The table includes roughly 170,000 distinct CDR3 sequences, approximately 6.8% detected once. Sample: PBMCs from the stem cell graft donor, taken from the stem cell graft. The source of these receptors is a human donor who donated a stem cell graft to a child with Wiskott-Aldrich syndrome.

This clonotype appeared many times. The chain uses TRBV29-1 and TRBJ1-2; 8 positions match TRBD1. The J segment lost 5 bases and the V segment lost 6 bases, leaving 11 bases of the junction unmatched. There are 14 residues in the CDR3. Germline values: CDR1 SQVTM, CDR2 ANQGSEA. The CDR3 spells CSVGPGTGGYGYTF. The CDR3 nucleotides are TGCAGCGTAGGTCCCGGGACAGGCGGGTATGGCTACACCTTC. The variable domain in full, with the rest retrieved from reference TRBV29-1 and TRBJ1-2, is SAVISQKPSRDICQRGTSLTIQCQVDSQVTMMFWYRQQPGQSLTLIATANQGSEATYESGFVIDKFPISRPNLTFSTLTVSNMSPEDSSIYLCSVGPGTGGYGYTFGSGTRLTVV.

This clonotype was seen ten or more times. V usage is TRBV6-5 and J usage is TRBJ2-6, with D perhaps being TRBD1 or TRBD2 (5 bases each). CDR1 is MNHEY and CDR2 is SVGAGI in the germline V gene. The V end lost 6 bases, the J end lost 0 bases, and 18 bases lay between the germline ends. There are 18 residues in the CDR3. In DNA form, the CDR3 reads TGTGCCAGCAGCTACCCGACCGGGGCGAACTCTGGGGCCAACGTCCTGACTTTC. As protein: CASSYPTGANSGANVLTF.

This clonotype was counted many times. This sequence joins TRBV29-1 and TRBJ1-1, with no clear D. Trimming removed 5 bases at V and 3 bases at J, with 10 bases between. The CDR3 consists of 12 residues. The germline V gene has CDR1 SQVTM and CDR2 ANQGSEA. This chain's CDR3 is CSVRVEYTEAFF. DNA for the CDR3: TGCAGCGTTAGGGTGGAGTACACTGAAGCTTTCTTT.

This clonotype was counted at least ten times. This rearrangement joins TRBV6-5 to TRBJ1-5; TRBD1 aligns across 7 bases. The CDR3 spans 14 residues. The V gene end was trimmed by 6 bases and the J gene end by 2 bases; junction bases not matched to a gene: 4. Germline CDR1 MNHEY, CDR2 SVGAGI. The CDR3 coding sequence is TGTGCCAGCAGCTACGACAGGGGCAATCAGCCCCAGCATTTT. This sequence encodes CASSYDRGNQPQHF.

This clonotype was picked up a small number of times. Compared with germline, one end of the junction differs, possibly owing to a read error. The rearrangement joins TRBV20-1 to TRBJ2-1; D is uncertain. The germline V gene encodes CDR1 DFQATT and CDR2 SNEGSKA (reference sequence). This CDR3 is 15 amino acids long. This chain's CDR3 is CSARPVVVLYNEQFF. The DNA of the CDR3 is TGCAGTGCTAGACCTGTGGTGGTACTCTACAATGAACAGTTCTTC.

This clonotype was counted at least ten times. This sequence joins TRBV12-3 or TRBV12-4 and TRBJ1-5; 7 bases fit TRBD1. CDR3 length: 15 amino acids. After removal of 3 bases from V and 5 bases from J, the junction contained 7 bases not matched to a gene. The CDR3 loop is CASSLRRQGDQPQHF. DNA for the CDR3: TGTGCCAGCAGTTTGAGGCGACAGGGCGATCAGCCCCAGCATTTT.

This clonotype has ten or more counts. This chain joins TRBV5-1 and TRBJ2-5, with TRBD2 as a possible D gene (5 bases). The V end was cut by 2 bases, the J end by 2 bases, with 10 bases between. CDR1 and CDR2 (germline): SGHRS, YFSETQ. CDR3 size: 14 residues. CDR3 DNA sequence: TGCGCCAGCAGCTTTGGGAGAGGACAAGAGACCCAGTACTTC. Encoded protein: CASSFGRGQETQYF.

In its sample, this clonotype was seen many times. V is TRBV5-1 and J is TRBJ1-1; 7 bases align to TRBD1. The germline V gene has CDR1 SGHRS and CDR2 YFSETQ. The V gene end was trimmed by 4 bases and the J gene end by 7 bases; junction bases not matched to a gene: 7. This CDR3 has 13 amino acids. DNA for the CDR3: TGCGCCAGCAGCCAACTTACAGGGGTTGAAGCTTTCTTT. This translates into CASSQLTGVEAFF.

This clonotype was picked up many times. The chain carries TRBV7-9 and TRBJ1-3; D gene uncertain. This CDR3 spans 15 amino acids. V was cut by 4 bases and J by 0 bases, with 10 bases left in between. From germline, CDR1 is SEHNR and CDR2 FQNEAQ (reference sequence). The CDR3 DNA reads as TGTGCCAGCAGCTCCCAAGGGTACTCTGGAAACACCATATATTTT. This sequence encodes CASSSQGYSGNTIYF.

This clonotype was seen repeatedly, ten times or more. The chain joins TRBV20-1 to TRBJ2-5; D is undetermined. V dropped 0 bases and J dropped 3 bases, with 8 bases sitting between them. In germline, CDR1 is DFQATT, CDR2 SNEGSKA (reference sequence). CDR3 length equals 13 residues. CDR3 loop: CSAREGTKETQYF. For the CDR3, the DNA is TGCAGTGCTAGAGAGGGAACGAAAGAGACCCAGTACTTC.

This chain uses TRBV5-5 with TRBJ2-3, with D possibly TRBD1 on 6 matching bases. The V gene's germline CDR1 is SGHKS and CDR2 YYEKEE (reference sequence). This CDR3 has 17 amino acids. Trimming removed 1 base from V and 5 bases from J, with 20 bases in between. The CDR3 region is CASSLTALGAGGDTQYF. The CDR3, as DNA: TGTGCCAGCAGCTTGACCGCGTTGGGGGCTGGTGGAGATACGCAGTATTTT. Full variable domain (outside the CDR3, taken from reference TRBV5-5 and TRBJ2-3): DAGVTQSPTHLIKTRGQQVTLRCSPISGHKSVSWYQQVLGQGPQFIFQYYEKEERGRGNFPDRFSARQFPNYSSELNVNALLLGDSALYLCASSLTALGAGGDTQYFGPGTRLTVL.

There are many counts of this clonotype. This chain joins TRBV20-1 and TRBJ2-2, with D maybe TRBD2 (5 bases). The CDR3 has 15 amino acids. V shed 3 bases and J shed 4 bases, with 15 bases lying between them. CDR1 is DFQATT, CDR2 SNEGSKA, per germline (reference sequence). Written as DNA, the CDR3 is TGCAGTGCTAGGGCCCGGGGTTTAGGCACCGGGGAGCTGTTTTTT. Protein sequence: CSARARGLGTGELFF.

This clonotype showed up many times. The V gene is TRBV7-9, the J gene TRBJ2-7; TRBD2 agrees at 7 bases. After removal of 5 bases from V and 4 bases from J, the junction contained 11 bases not matched to a gene. Germline V CDR1 and CDR2: SEHNR, FQNEAQ (reference sequence). This CDR3 has 15 amino acids. CDR3 sequence (DNA): TGTGCCAGCAGCCCCTCCGCGGGAGCGGTTTACGAGCAGTACTTC. This codes for CASSPSAGAVYEQYF.

This clonotype was counted many times. The conserved final phenylalanine or tryptophan is absent from the CDR3, which likely points to a read error. The V gene is TRBV12-3 or TRBV12-4, the J gene TRBJ2-2, with D perhaps given as TRBD1 or TRBD2 (6 bases each). With 7 bases removed from V and 5 bases from J, the gap between germline ends came to 17 bases. This CDR3 comprises 15 residues. CDR3 amino acids: CASTRLRGATGELFS. As DNA, the CDR3 is TGTGCCAGCACGCGGTTGAGGGGGGCTACCGGGGAGCTGTTTTCT.

This clonotype was observed many times. V usage is TRBV5-5 and J usage is TRBJ2-7; no clear D. CDR1 SGHKS and CDR2 YYEKEE come from the germline V gene (reference sequence). The CDR3 contains 16 residues. V lost 2 bases and J 1 base, leaving 16 bases between the germline ends. The CDR3 is CASSLRKATWSYEQYF. CDR3 coding DNA: TGTGCCAGCAGCTTAAGGAAGGCGACTTGGTCCTACGAGCAGTACTTC.

This clonotype came up a few times. The gene calls are TRBV27 and TRBJ2-7; D is undetermined. CDR3 length equals 15 residues. Germline loops: CDR1 MNHEY, CDR2 SMNVEV (reference sequence). V lost 3 bases, J lost 0 bases, and 12 bases lay in between. The CDR3 coding sequence is TGTGCCAGCAGTTTCGGCCAGGTGAGCTCCTACGAGCAGTACTTC. Amino acids: CASSFGQVSSYEQYF.

V and J are TRBV5-1 and TRBJ2-7; TRBD1 matches 8 bases. V gave up 0 bases and J gave up 2 bases; unmatched junction bases: 13. The CDR3 has 18 amino acids. Germline CDR1 is SGHRS and CDR2 is YFSETQ. The DNA for the CDR3 is TGCGCCAGCAGCTTGGAGGACAGGGTAGGGGGAGCGACCTACGAGCAGTACTTC. As protein: CASSLEDRVGGATYEQYF.

This clonotype was counted many times. The chain couples TRBV12-3 or TRBV12-4 to TRBJ2-1; D possibly corresponds to TRBD1 (5 bases). The V end was cut by 6 bases, the J end by 0 bases, with 9 bases between. The CDR3 runs to 14 residues. The chain's CDR3 is CASRPGISYNEQFF. The CDR3 coding sequence is TGTGCCAGCAGACCAGGGATCTCCTACAATGAGCAGTTCTTC.

This clonotype was seen at least ten times. This chain connects TRBV27 to TRBJ1-1; D uncertain. V was clipped by 6 bases and J by 0 bases, with 11 bases between them. The CDR3 has 14 residues. The germline V gene encodes CDR1 MNHEY and CDR2 SMNVEV (reference sequence). The chain's CDR3 is CASRRGRLNTEAFF. CDR3 in DNA: TGTGCCAGCAGACGAGGACGGCTGAACACTGAAGCTTTCTTT.

This clonotype was found many times. The rearrangement links TRBV24-1 to TRBJ2-4; D is uncertain. The CDR3 contains 14 residues. Trimming stripped 4 bases from V and 0 bases from J, with 6 bases between. Germline CDR1 reads KGHDR; CDR2 reads SFDVKD. The CDR3 loop is CATSDGSAKNIQYF. The CDR3 DNA reads TGTGCCACCAGTGACGGGTCAGCCAAAAACATTCAGTACTTC.

At least ten counts were recorded for this clonotype. The chain carries TRBV18 and TRBJ2-7; D might be TRBD1 (5 bases). V was cut by 6 bases and J by 2 bases, with 20 bases left in between. The germline gives CDR1 KGHSH, CDR2 LQKENI. The CDR3 has 16 amino acids. DNA of the CDR3: TGTGCCAGCTCGCCGTCTGGGATAGGGGCCACCTACGAGCAGTACTTC. It translates to CASSPSGIGATYEQYF.

This clonotype appeared many times. This chain links TRBV20-1 with TRBJ2-1, with 7 bases fitting TRBD2. The germline V gene encodes CDR1 DFQATT and CDR2 SNEGSKA (reference sequence). The CDR3 totals 19 residues. The trim removed 1 base at V and 10 bases at J, leaving 25 bases unmatched. The CDR3 region is CSARVESPGRLAFGREQFF. Written as DNA, the CDR3 is TGCAGTGCTAGAGTCGAATCGCCCGGGAGACTAGCTTTTGGAAGGGAGCAGTTCTTC.

The genes are TRBV29-1 and TRBJ1-2, with D unresolved. In germline, CDR1 is SQVTM, CDR2 ANQGSEA. V was clipped by 4 bases and J by 0 bases, with 6 bases between them. This CDR3 contains 12 residues. The CDR3 is CSVAYSNYGYTF. The CDR3 DNA sequence: TGCAGCGTTGCCTATTCTAACTATGGCTACACCTTC.

This clonotype has at least ten counts. V gene TRBV20-1 combines with J gene TRBJ2-1, with D possibly called TRBD1 or TRBD2 (5 bases each). CDR3 length equals 13 residues. Trimming shortened V by 5 bases and J by 6 bases, and 14 bases separated the two germline ends. The germline CDR1 and CDR2 sequences are DFQATT and SNEGSKA (reference sequence). The DNA of the CDR3 is TGCAGTGCTGTCCCGGGACCCCTCAATGAGCAGTTCTTC. Amino acids: CSAVPGPLNEQFF.

This clonotype was counted at least ten times. The chain uses TRBV20-1 and TRBJ1-2; D unresolved. CDR3 length equals 12 residues. The ends were cut back, 2 bases at V and 4 bases at J, with 8 bases in the middle. From germline, CDR1 is DFQATT and CDR2 SNEGSKA (reference sequence). The CDR3, as DNA: TGCAGTGCTAGAAGGACGGGCTATGGCTACACCTTC. Its protein is CSARRTGYGYTF.

The sample holds many counts of this clonotype. One junction end does not reproduce the germline sequence, and a read error may be involved. The V and J genes are TRBV20-1 and TRBJ1-1; D remains unclear. The CDR3 has 13 amino acids. The germline V gene encodes CDR1 DFQATT and CDR2 SNEGSKA (reference sequence). The CDR3 coding sequence is TGCAGTGTTAGAAGAGCGGGCAGTACTGAAGCTTTCTTT. As protein: CSVRRAGSTEAFF.